The 10 T cell receptor beta chains below were found in one sample sequenced in a study of early T cells in non-severe SARS-CoV-2 infection. TCRdb called the 5' RACE reads again in MiXCR, with one record for every CDR3 protein. The sample gives roughly 50,000 distinct CDR3 sequences, roughly 6.1% of which show up once; 6% to 8.5% is in the top ten. The source material was whole blood, sampled at baseline. These receptors originate from an adult who was a healthcare worker with PCR-confirmed SARS-CoV-2 infection or an uninfected control (not recorded which).

This clonotype has more than one count but fewer than ten. The chain carries TRBV11-2 and TRBJ2-7; TRBD2 matches at 14 bases. After removal of 3 bases from V and 6 bases from J, the junction contained 7 bases not matched to a gene. The CDR3 spans 16 residues. The V gene's germline CDR1 is SGHAT and CDR2 FQNNGV. The CDR3: CASSFSRLAGGSEQYF. Written as DNA, the CDR3 is TGTGCCAGCAGCTTTTCCAGACTAGCGGGAGGGAGCGAGCAGTACTTC.

This clonotype counts as medium-sized. The chain's CDR3 is CASSYPAQGAAKDTQYF. DNA of the CDR3: TGTGCCAGCAGCTATCCTGCACAGGGGGCCGCAAAAGATACGCAGTATTTT. J is TRBJ2-3 and V is TRBV7-8, with TRBD1 matching 9 bases. The CDR3 length is 17 residues. The V segment lost 4 bases and the J segment 5 bases; nucleotides outside the gene matches: 13. The germline gives CDR1 SGHVS, CDR2 FQNEAQ. Full variable domain (rest looked up from reference TRBV7-8 and TRBJ2-3): GAGVSQSPRYKVAKRGQDVALRCDPISGHVSLFWYQQALGQGPEFLTYFQNEAQLDKSGLPSDRFFAERPEGSVSTLKIQRTQQEDSAVYLCASSYPAQGAAKDTQYFGPGTRLTVL.

The chain is built from TRBV5-1 and TRBJ2-6; no firm D call. Germline CDR1 SGHRS, CDR2 YFSETQ. The CDR3 is 13 residues long. V dropped 4 bases and J dropped 1 base, with 3 bases sitting between them. The CDR3 nucleotides are TGCGCCAGCAGCCAATCTGGGGCCAACGTCCTGACTTTC. Amino acids: CASSQSGANVLTF.

This clonotype was seen at least ten times. The V call is TRBV24-1, the J call TRBJ1-5; D is unclear. Trimming shortened V by 7 bases and J by 0 bases, and 12 bases separated the two germline ends. The germline V gene encodes CDR1 KGHDR and CDR2 SFDVKD. This CDR3 region has 15 residues. The CDR3 nucleotides read TGTGCCACCAGCGCAGGTGACTATAGCAATCAGCCCCAGCATTTT. Translated: CATSAGDYSNQPQHF.

The chain uses TRBV5-1 and TRBJ2-7, with a tentative D call TRBD1 (5 bases). CDR3 length equals 15 residues. Per germline, CDR1 SGHRS and CDR2 YFSETQ. With 1 base removed from V and 6 bases from J, the gap between germline ends came to 17 bases. CDR3 DNA: TGCGCCAGCAGCTTGACCGACAGCCGAGGTGGCGAGCAGTACTTC. Translated: CASSLTDSRGGEQYF. The complete variable domain, with remaining parts taken from reference TRBV5-1 and TRBJ2-7, reads KAGVTQTPRYLIKTRGQQVTLSCSPISGHRSVSWYQQTPGQGLQFLFEYFSETQRNKGNFPGRFSGRQFSNSRSEMNVSTLELGDSALYLCASSLTDSRGGEQYFGPGTRLTVT.

This clonotype has only a few counts. V and J are TRBV7-8 and TRBJ2-7, with 10 nucleotides matching TRBD2. Unmatched junction bases numbered 5, after V lost 2 bases and J lost 4 bases. CDR1 is SGHVS and CDR2 is FQNEAQ in the germline V gene. There are 15 residues in the CDR3. The CDR3 protein is CASSLRAGGRYEQYF. The DNA for the CDR3 is TGTGCCAGCAGCTTACGAGCGGGAGGGCGGTACGAGCAGTACTTC.

This clonotype was seen at least ten times. The genes are TRBV19 and TRBJ2-7, with 7 bases fitting TRBD2. Germline CDR1 LNHDA, CDR2 SQIVND (reference sequence). The J segment lost 2 bases and the V segment lost 5 bases, leaving 6 bases of the junction unmatched. CDR3 size: 14 residues. In nucleotides, the CDR3 is TGTGCCAGTAGTCCCCGGGGGGTGACCTACGAGCAGTACTTC. Encoded protein: CASSPRGVTYEQYF.

The genes are TRBV15 and TRBJ2-3; 11 positions match TRBD2. The CDR3 runs to 16 residues. Germline CDR1 LNHNV, CDR2 YYDKDF (reference sequence). The V gene end was trimmed by 5 bases and the J gene end by 5 bases; junction bases not matched to a gene: 9. CDR3 amino acids: CATSPGLAESRDTQYF. The CDR3 DNA sequence: TGTGCCACCAGCCCGGGACTAGCGGAGTCGCGAGATACGCAGTATTTT.

This clonotype was detected ten times or more. The chain combines TRBV6-1 with TRBJ2-3, with 9 positions matching TRBD2. The junction had 2 bases not matched to a gene; V was cut back by 6 bases and J by 4 bases. The germline V gene encodes CDR1 MNHNS and CDR2 SASEGT. This CDR3 region has 13 residues. CDR3 loop: CASRRGRADTQYF. The CDR3 DNA reads TGTGCCAGCAGACGCGGGAGGGCAGATACGCAGTATTTT.

This clonotype was observed many times. The rearrangement links TRBV7-2 to TRBJ1-6; TRBD1 might be the D (5 bases). V lost 4 bases, J lost 6 bases, and 13 bases lay in between. In germline, CDR1 is SGHTA, CDR2 FQGNSA. This CDR3 contains 15 residues. The CDR3: CASSSRAGLNSPLHF. CDR3 DNA: TGTGCCAGCAGCTCCCGGGCAGGGCTTAATTCACCCCTCCACTTT.